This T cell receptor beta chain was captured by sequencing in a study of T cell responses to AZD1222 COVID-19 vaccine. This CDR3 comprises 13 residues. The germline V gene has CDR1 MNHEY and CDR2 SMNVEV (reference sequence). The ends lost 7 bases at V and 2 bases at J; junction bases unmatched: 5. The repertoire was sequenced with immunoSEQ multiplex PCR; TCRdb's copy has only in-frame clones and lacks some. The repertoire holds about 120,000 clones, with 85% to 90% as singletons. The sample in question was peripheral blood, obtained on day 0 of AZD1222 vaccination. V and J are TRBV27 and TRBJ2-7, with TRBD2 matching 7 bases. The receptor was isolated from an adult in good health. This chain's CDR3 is CASKRDSTYEQYF. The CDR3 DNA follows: TGTGCCAGCAAGCGGGACTCCACCTACGAGCAGTACTTC.